This T cell receptor (beta chain) was captured by sequencing in a study of shared clonotypes between healthy human individuals. Trimming left V 5 bases short and J 2 bases short, with 17 bases between. Germline loops: CDR1 SGHVS, CDR2 FQNEAQ. This CDR3 region has 16 residues. Clones were sequenced by immunoSEQ multiplex PCR, and TCRdb holds only the in-frame ones, with some missing. Of roughly 2.1 million clones in the sample, just over 90% were seen once. As defined, naive CD8 cells were CD45RO-negative and positively selected for CCR7, with terminally differentiated effector memory CD45RA+ cells excluded.

The specimen was naive CD8+ T cells from PBMCs. The genes are TRBV7-8 and TRBJ2-3; D gene unclear. The source of this sequence is a man aged 18 to 30 in good health. Some clones in this sample may be carry-over from other donors' samples. CDR3 loop: CASSRSLVPPTDTQYF. CDR3 nucleotide sequence: TGTGCCAGCAGCCGCTCTTTAGTGCCCCCCACAGATACGCAGTATTTT.